Below, 31 T cell receptor beta chains from the same sample are listed, as sequenced in a study of Tregs in tolerant kidney transplant recipients. This table comes from immunoSEQ multiplex PCR, and its TCRdb copy is limited to in-frame clones, with some not included. The sample contains about 16,000 clones, approximately 61% of which appear only once. Antigens for these TCRs are unknown. Input material: Tregs from blood cultured with allogeneic cells. Receptors originate from a human donor in good health.

The V call is TRBV7-2, the J call TRBJ2-3; D is possibly TRBD1 (6 bases). Trimming stripped 5 bases from V and 5 bases from J, with 14 bases between. Germline V gene lookup returns CDR1 SGHTA and CDR2 FQGNSA. The CDR3 length is 14 residues. The CDR3: CASSIGTHGDTQYF. The DNA of the CDR3 is TGTGCCAGCAGCATCGGGACACATGGAGATACGCAGTATTTT.

As DNA, the CDR3 is TGTGCCAGCAGCCTCCAAACGGGGCAGGGTTTCTACGAGCAGTACTTC. Its translation: CASSLQTGQGFYEQYF. The gene calls are TRBV4-2 and TRBJ2-7, with D possibly called TRBD1 or TRBD2 (5 bases each). This CDR3 contains 16 residues. The V end was cut by 4 bases, the J end by 3 bases, with 19 bases between. CDR1 and CDR2 from the germline V gene are LGHNA and YNFKEQ.

CDR3 in amino acids: CASSLGPSGVGEQYF. The CDR3 nucleotides read TGCGCCAGCAGCTTGGGCCCTAGCGGGGTGGGCGAGCAGTACTTC. This chain links TRBV5-1 with TRBJ2-7; 9 positions agree with TRBD2. The CDR3 loop spans 15 amino acids. With 0 bases clipped from V and 6 bases from J, the junction kept 7 bases outside the gene matches. CDR1 is SGHRS and CDR2 is YFSETQ in the germline V gene.

The rearrangement joins TRBV6-5 to TRBJ1-2, with TRBD1 as a possible D gene (6 bases). Germline V lookup: CDR1 MNHEY, CDR2 SVGAGI. With 0 bases removed from V and 7 bases from J, the gap between germline ends came to 12 bases. CDR3 size: 14 residues. This CDR3 is CASSYSGQFRGYTF. In nucleotides, the CDR3 is TGTGCCAGCAGTTACTCGGGACAATTCCGTGGCTACACCTTC.

This chain connects TRBV6-5 to TRBJ2-1; either TRBD1 or TRBD2 may fit D (5 bases each). The CDR3 covers 11 residues. The germline V gene encodes CDR1 MNHEY and CDR2 SVGAGI. V was shortened by 6 bases and J by 13 bases, with 13 bases between the two germline ends. CDR3 in DNA: TGTGCCAGCAGCCGAGGGGAGTACCAGTTCTTC. Translation gives CASSRGEYQFF.

This chain uses TRBV7-2 with TRBJ2-7; D perhaps matches TRBD2 (5 bases). Germline lookup yields CDR1 SGHTA and CDR2 FQGNSA. Trimming removed 2 bases from V and 2 bases from J, with 13 bases in between. The CDR3 extends over 15 amino acids. CDR3 in DNA: TGTGCCAGCAGCTTAAATGGAGGTGCGGCCTACGAGCAGTACTTC. This translates into CASSLNGGAAYEQYF.

The chain has TRBV5-6 and TRBJ2-1; no definite D call. Germline V gene sequence: CDR1 SGHDT, CDR2 YYEEEE. CDR3 length: 11 residues. Trimming took 4 bases from V and 14 from J, leaving 13 bases between them. This chain's CDR3 is CASSRQFEEFF. The CDR3 DNA reads as TGTGCCAGCAGCCGGCAGTTTGAAGAGTTCTTC.

The gene calls are TRBV6-1 and TRBJ1-6; a weak D match, TRBD1 (5 bases). V was pared by 1 base and J by 8 bases, with 6 bases between. Germline CDR1 MNHNS, CDR2 SASEGT. The length of the CDR3 is 13 residues. The CDR3 coding sequence is TGTGCCAGCAGTGAAGGGGGGGATTCACCCCTCCACTTT. Translating it yields CASSEGGDSPLHF.

A few counts support this clone. This sequence joins TRBV7-9 and TRBJ2-1, with 10 bases lining up with TRBD2. The CDR3 has 16 amino acids. V lost 5 bases, J lost 4 bases, and 8 bases stayed unmatched. Per germline, CDR1 SEHNR and CDR2 FQNEAQ (reference sequence). This chain's CDR3 is CASSPYGSGGYNEQFF. In nucleotides, the CDR3 is TGTGCCAGCAGCCCTTATGGTAGCGGGGGGTACAATGAGCAGTTCTTC.

This clone is medium-sized (0.01 to 0.1%) by share. The chain uses TRBV7-8 and TRBJ1-6, with 7 bases lining up with TRBD1. Trimming cost V 5 bases and J 9 bases; bases outside gene matches: 4. The CDR3 is 13 residues long. Per germline, CDR1 SGHVS and CDR2 FQNEAQ. This chain's CDR3 is CASSVDRTSPLHF. The CDR3 DNA sequence: TGTGCCAGCAGCGTGGACAGGACTTCACCCCTCCACTTT.

DNA of the CDR3: TGTGCCAGCAGCCGAGAACAGCACGGGGAGCTGTTTTTT. Amino acid sequence: CASSREQHGELFF. The chain has TRBV11-3 and TRBJ2-2, with D hard to call. CDR3 length equals 13 residues. The germline V and J ends were trimmed by 5 bases and 7 bases, with 11 bases remaining between them. Germline CDR1 is SGHNT and CDR2 is YENEEA.

This clone was seen more than once but under ten times. The V and J genes are TRBV11-2 and TRBJ2-7; the D is unclear. Per the germline V gene, CDR1 is SGHAT and CDR2 is FQNNGV. The CDR3 runs to 15 residues. The V end lost 5 bases, the J end lost 2 bases, and 16 bases lay between the germline ends. The CDR3 DNA reads TGTGCCAGCAGCCCAGGTCCGGTGAACCCCTACGAGCAGTACTTC. Its protein is CASSPGPVNPYEQYF.

This chain uses TRBV9 with TRBJ1-2, with D possibly TRBD1 on 5 matching bases. This CDR3 spans 14 amino acids. Germline V gives CDR1 SGDLS, CDR2 YYNGEE. Between the trimmed V and J ends, which lost 4 bases and 4 bases, there was a span of 14 bases. The CDR3 sequence is CASSTRGALYGYTF. In nucleotides, the CDR3 is TGTGCCAGCAGCACCCGCGGGGCGCTCTATGGCTACACCTTC.

The chain recombines TRBV19 with TRBJ2-5; 9 bases are shared with TRBD1. The CDR3 is 15 residues long. V gave up 5 bases and J gave up 5 bases; unmatched junction bases: 9. Germline V gene data show CDR1 as LNHDA and CDR2 as SQIVND (reference sequence). The CDR3 sequence: CASSYRTGVRETQYF. DNA for the CDR3: TGTGCCAGTAGTTACAGGACAGGGGTGCGGGAGACCCAGTACTTC.

This clone was seen just once. This chain joins TRBV9 and TRBJ2-1, with TRBD2 identical over 9 bases. J lost 1 base, V lost 3 bases, and 5 bases had no gene match. CDR3 size: 16 residues. The germline CDR1 and CDR2 sequences are SGDLS and YYNGEE. CDR3: CASSGAGGWSYNEQFF. CDR3 DNA sequence: TGTGCCAGCAGCGGAGCGGGAGGTTGGTCCTACAATGAGCAGTTCTTC.

The chain uses TRBV19 and TRBJ1-2, with 9 nucleotides matching TRBD1. From germline, CDR1 is LNHDA and CDR2 SQIVND (reference sequence). V lost 9 bases and J lost 6; bases outside the gene matches: 8. This CDR3 spans 13 amino acids. The CDR3 DNA reads as TGTGCCAGCGCGGACAGGGGTCAACATGGCTACACCTTC. The encoded protein is CASADRGQHGYTF.

A word on this clone: At one of its ends the junction is not consistent with the germline gene, which may arise from a read error. This chain uses TRBV12-5 with TRBJ2-5, with D maybe TRBD2 (5 bases). From germline, CDR1 is LGHNT and CDR2 FRNRAP. This CDR3 is built from 13 residues. The CDR3 region is CASSLAEVKTQYF. CDR3 in DNA: TGTGCTAGTAGTTTGGCGGAGGTAAAGACCCAGTACTTC. The full variable domain, with the rest looked up from reference TRBV12-5 and TRBJ2-5, is DARVTQTPRHKVTEMGQEVTMRCQPILGHNTVFWYRQTMMQGLELLAYFRNRAPLDDSGMPKDRFSAEMPDATLATLKIQPSEPRDSAVYFCASSLAEVKTQYFGPGTRLLVL.

This clone qualifies as medium-sized (0.01 to 0.1%). J is TRBJ2-5 and V is TRBV7-9; 7 bases are a match to TRBD1. Germline V gene sequence: CDR1 SEHNR, CDR2 FQNEAQ (reference sequence). Losses at the gene ends were 1 base for V and 5 bases for J; bases not matched to a gene: 7. There are 15 residues in the CDR3. For the CDR3, the DNA is TGTGCCAGCAGCTTAGAGGGGGTACAGGGGGAGACCCAGTACTTC. It specifies CASSLEGVQGETQYF.

In its sample, this clone was seen a few times. This rearrangement joins TRBV30 to TRBJ2-7; possibly TRBD1 or TRBD2 for D (6 bases each). The CDR3 has 12 residues. Trimming took 8 bases from V and 0 from J, leaving 11 bases between them. CDR1 GTSNPN and CDR2 SVGIG come from the germline V gene (reference sequence). CDR3 loop: CAGGPASYEQYF. The CDR3 DNA reads TGTGCCGGGGGGCCGGCCTCCTACGAGCAGTACTTC.

The chain is built from TRBV7-9 and TRBJ2-3, with TRBD2 identical over 12 bases. This CDR3 has 17 residues. V was clipped by 5 bases and J by 8 bases; unmatched bases: 14. The germline gives CDR1 SEHNR, CDR2 FQNEAQ (reference sequence). In nucleotides, the CDR3 is TGTGCCAGCAGCCCCACGGCACTAGCGGGGGGCTCAGGTACGCAGTATTTT. Its translation is CASSPTALAGGSGTQYF. The full variable domain, completed using reference TRBV7-9 and TRBJ2-3, is DTGVSQNPRHKITKRGQNVTFRCDPISEHNRLYWYRQTLGQGPEFLTYFQNEAQLEKSRLLSDRFSAERPKGSFSTLEIQRTEQGDSAMYLCASSPTALAGGSGTQYFGPGTRLTVL.

This clone has a handful of counts. The chain links TRBV18 to TRBJ2-1, with D possibly being TRBD1 (6 bases). The germline V gene encodes CDR1 KGHSH and CDR2 LQKENI. Trimming stripped 3 bases from V and 4 bases from J, with 13 bases between. The CDR3 has 15 residues. The CDR3 region is CASSPSGQRYNEQFF. DNA for the CDR3: TGTGCCAGCTCACCTTCAGGACAGAGATACAATGAGCAGTTCTTC.

This clone was counted between two and nine times. The chain employs TRBV5-1 and TRBJ2-3, with 9 bases matching TRBD2. Germline CDR1 is SGHRS and CDR2 is YFSETQ. V dropped 0 bases and J dropped 4; count of bases not matched to a gene: 3. This CDR3 region has 15 residues. The CDR3 bases are TGCGCCAGCAGCTTGGGTCTAGCGGGGCCAGATACGCAGTATTTT. It is translated as CASSLGLAGPDTQYF. The variable domain in full, with the rest retrieved from reference TRBV5-1 and TRBJ2-3, is KAGVTQTPRYLIKTRGQQVTLSCSPISGHRSVSWYQQTPGQGLQFLFEYFSETQRNKGNFPGRFSGRQFSNSRSEMNVSTLELGDSALYLCASSLGLAGPDTQYFGPGTRLTVL.

V usage is TRBV29-1 and J usage is TRBJ1-4, with D possibly being TRBD1 (6 bases). Trimming cost V 4 bases and J 5 bases, with 17 bases left between them. CDR1 is SQVTM, CDR2 ANQGSEA, per germline. This CDR3 comprises 15 residues. CDR3 region: CSVVGGQSTNEKLFF. DNA for the CDR3: TGCAGCGTTGTGGGGGGGCAAAGTACAAATGAAAAACTGTTTTTT.

This sequence joins TRBV5-6 and TRBJ1-1; D might be TRBD1 (5 bases). CDR3 length equals 16 residues. Looked up from germline, CDR1 is SGHDT and CDR2 is YYEEEE. V lost 0 bases and J lost 4, with 16 bases in between. The CDR3 nucleotides are TGTGCCAGCAGCTTGGACTACGGGGCCGTCGGCACTGAAGCTTTCTTT. This encodes CASSLDYGAVGTEAFF.

This chain uses TRBV7-3 with TRBJ2-5; the D gene is possibly TRBD1 (5 bases). Germline V gives CDR1 SGHTA, CDR2 FQGTGA. Between the trimmed V and J ends, which lost 5 bases and 4 bases, there was a span of 8 bases. The CDR3 loop spans 12 amino acids. The CDR3: CASSSRVETQYF. The CDR3 DNA reads as TGTGCCAGCAGCAGCAGGGTAGAGACCCAGTACTTC.

V usage is TRBV30 and J usage is TRBJ1-3; possibly TRBD1 for D (5 bases). The CDR3 sequence is 14 residues long. CDR1 and CDR2 from the germline V gene are GTSNPN and SVGIG (reference sequence). With 3 bases removed from V and 0 bases from J, the gap between germline ends came to 9 bases. The CDR3 DNA sequence: TGTGCCTGGAGGGACAAACTCTCTGGAAACACCATATATTTT. Protein sequence: CAWRDKLSGNTIYF.

The gene calls are TRBV27 and TRBJ1-2, with a tentative D call TRBD1 (5 bases). The germline V gene has CDR1 MNHEY and CDR2 SMNVEV (reference sequence). Trimming took off 7 bases at V and 4 bases at J, with 13 bases between the two ends. The CDR3 has 13 amino acids. For the CDR3, the DNA is TGTGCCAGCAAATTCTCAGGGACCTATGGCTACACCTTC. Amino acid sequence: CASKFSGTYGYTF.

A single count supports this clone. This chain joins TRBV2 and TRBJ1-3; D is perhaps TRBD1 (6 bases). The V and J ends lost 3 bases and 4 bases respectively, with 10 bases between them. Germline CDR1 and CDR2: SNHLY and FYNNEI. The CDR3 extends over 14 amino acids. The CDR3 bases are TGTGCCAGCAGTGAGACAGGAAGGGGAAACACCATATATTTT. It yields the protein CASSETGRGNTIYF.

The table lists this clone with a few counts. The rearrangement links TRBV11-2 to TRBJ2-1, with 8 bases aligning to TRBD2. The V and J ends lost 4 bases and 0 bases, in that order; junction bases with no gene match: 5. Per germline, CDR1 SGHAT and CDR2 FQNNGV. The CDR3 length is 16 residues. The CDR3 here is CASSSQSGSSYNEQFF. In DNA, the CDR3 is TGTGCCAGCAGCTCGCAGAGCGGGAGCTCCTACAATGAGCAGTTCTTC.

This clone has a handful of counts. The chain is built from TRBV7-9 and TRBJ1-4, with TRBD1 matching over 10 bases. The V gene's germline CDR1 is SEHNR and CDR2 FQNEAQ (reference sequence). The V segment lost 5 bases and the J segment 1 base; nucleotides outside the gene matches: 4. The CDR3 has 16 residues. The CDR3, as DNA: TGTGCCAGCAGCGCTCGGACAGGGGGAACTAATGAAAAACTGTTTTTT. As protein: CASSARTGGTNEKLFF.

The chain carries TRBV18 and TRBJ1-2, with 7 bases fitting TRBD1. Germline loops: CDR1 KGHSH, CDR2 LQKENI. CDR3 length: 16 amino acids. V lost 1 base and J lost 7; bases outside the gene matches: 12. The CDR3 is CASSPQMETGTGGYTF. The DNA for the CDR3 is TGTGCCAGCTCACCACAAATGGAGACAGGGACGGGTGGCTACACCTTC.